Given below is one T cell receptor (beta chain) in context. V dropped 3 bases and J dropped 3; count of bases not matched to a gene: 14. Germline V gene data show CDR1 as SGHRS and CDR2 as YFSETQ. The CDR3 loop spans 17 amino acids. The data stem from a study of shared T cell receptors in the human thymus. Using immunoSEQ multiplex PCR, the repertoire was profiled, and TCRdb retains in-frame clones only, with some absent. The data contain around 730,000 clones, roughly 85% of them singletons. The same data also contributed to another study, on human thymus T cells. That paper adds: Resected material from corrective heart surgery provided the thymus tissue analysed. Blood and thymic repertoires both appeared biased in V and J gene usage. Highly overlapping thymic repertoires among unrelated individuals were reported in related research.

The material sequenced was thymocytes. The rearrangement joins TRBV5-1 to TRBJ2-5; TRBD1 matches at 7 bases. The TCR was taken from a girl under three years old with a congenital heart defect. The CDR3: CASSSQTPSTGKETQYF. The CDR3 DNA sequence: TGCGCCAGCAGCTCCCAAACCCCTTCGACAGGGAAAGAGACCCAGTACTTC.